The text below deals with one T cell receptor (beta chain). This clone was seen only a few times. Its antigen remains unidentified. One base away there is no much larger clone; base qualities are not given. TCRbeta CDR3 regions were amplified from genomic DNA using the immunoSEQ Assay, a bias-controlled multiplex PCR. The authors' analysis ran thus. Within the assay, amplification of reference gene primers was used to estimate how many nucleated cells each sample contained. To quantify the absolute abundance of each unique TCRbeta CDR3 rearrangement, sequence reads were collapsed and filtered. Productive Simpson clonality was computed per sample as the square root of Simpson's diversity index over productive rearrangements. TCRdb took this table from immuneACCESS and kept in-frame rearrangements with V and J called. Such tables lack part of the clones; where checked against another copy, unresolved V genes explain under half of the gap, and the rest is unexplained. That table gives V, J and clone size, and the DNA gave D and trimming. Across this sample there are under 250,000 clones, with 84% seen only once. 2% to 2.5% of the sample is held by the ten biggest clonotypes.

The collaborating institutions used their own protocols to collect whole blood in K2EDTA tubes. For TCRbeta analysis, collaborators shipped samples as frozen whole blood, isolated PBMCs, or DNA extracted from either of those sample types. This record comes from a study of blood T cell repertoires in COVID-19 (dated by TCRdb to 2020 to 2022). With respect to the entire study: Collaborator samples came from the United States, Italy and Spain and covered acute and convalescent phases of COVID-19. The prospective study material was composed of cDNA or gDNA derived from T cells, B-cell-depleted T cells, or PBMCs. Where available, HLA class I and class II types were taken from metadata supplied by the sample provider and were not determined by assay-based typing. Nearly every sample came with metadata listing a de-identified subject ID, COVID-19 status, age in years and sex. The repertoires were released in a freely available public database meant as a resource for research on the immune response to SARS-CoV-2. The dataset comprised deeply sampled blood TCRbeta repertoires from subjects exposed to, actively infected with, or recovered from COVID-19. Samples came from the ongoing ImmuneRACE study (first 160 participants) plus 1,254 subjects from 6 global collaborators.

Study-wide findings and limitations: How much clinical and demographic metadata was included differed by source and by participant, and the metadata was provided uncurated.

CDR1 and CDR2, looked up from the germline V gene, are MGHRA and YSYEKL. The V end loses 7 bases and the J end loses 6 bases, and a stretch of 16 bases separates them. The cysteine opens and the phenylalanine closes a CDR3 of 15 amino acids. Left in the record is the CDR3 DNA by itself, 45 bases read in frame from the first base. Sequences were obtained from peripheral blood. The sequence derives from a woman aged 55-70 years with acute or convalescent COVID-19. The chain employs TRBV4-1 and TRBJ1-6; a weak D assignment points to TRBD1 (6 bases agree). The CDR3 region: CASTSGGASNSPLHF. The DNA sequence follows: TGCGCCAGCACGTCGGGGGGGGCCTCTAATTCACCCCTCCACTTT.